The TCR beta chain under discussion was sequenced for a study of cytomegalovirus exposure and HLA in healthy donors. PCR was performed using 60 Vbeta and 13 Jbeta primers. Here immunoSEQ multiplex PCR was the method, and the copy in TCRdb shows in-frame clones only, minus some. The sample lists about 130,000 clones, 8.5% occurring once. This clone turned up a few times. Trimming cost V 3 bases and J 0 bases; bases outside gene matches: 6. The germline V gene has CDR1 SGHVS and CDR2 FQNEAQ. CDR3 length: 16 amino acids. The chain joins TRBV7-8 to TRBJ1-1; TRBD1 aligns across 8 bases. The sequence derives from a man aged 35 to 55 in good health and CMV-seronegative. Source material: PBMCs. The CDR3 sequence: CASSLNPTGVNTEAFF. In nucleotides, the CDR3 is TGTGCCAGCAGCTTGAACCCGACAGGGGTGAACACTGAAGCTTTCTTT. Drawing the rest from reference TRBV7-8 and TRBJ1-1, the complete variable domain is GAGVSQSPRYKVAKRGQDVALRCDPISGHVSLFWYQQALGQGPEFLTYFQNEAQLDKSGLPSDRFFAERPEGSVSTLKIQRTQQEDSAVYLCASSLNPTGVNTEAFFGQGTRLTVV.